The 8 T cell receptor beta chains listed next were all sequenced from one sample in a study of identical twins (dated by TCRdb to between 2015 and 2016). The library was produced with 5' RACE. TCRdb shows the sequencer as Illumina HiSeq 2000. The raw public data were reprocessed by TCRdb itself: fastp quality trimming at Q25, MiXCR clonotype calling, in-frame beta chains only. For every CDR3 protein sequence, its rows merge into one entry that carries the most common genes and DNA. The sample table shows approximately 260,000 distinct CDR3 sequences, and roughly an eighth are seen once. The top ten clones comprise around 9% of the sample. The specimen was memory (CD45RO+) T cells sorted from blood. This sample's cell subset or site label indicates: CD45RO+ enriched T cells. These receptors were collected from a woman aged 18 to 35 in good health.

The table lists this clonotype with many counts. The chain carries TRBV7-2 and TRBJ2-5; D is unclear. Germline V gene lookup returns CDR1 SGHTA and CDR2 FQGNSA. The CDR3 contains 15 residues. Trimming cost V 0 bases and J 2 bases, with 10 bases left between them. The CDR3 coding sequence is TGTGCCAGCAGCTTAGCGCCGGCAACTCAAGAGACCCAGTACTTC. It translates to CASSLAPATQETQYF.

This clonotype was seen only a few times. This chain uses TRBV18 with TRBJ1-1; 7 bases line up with TRBD1. Germline V lookup: CDR1 KGHSH, CDR2 LQKENI. V was clipped by 3 bases and J by 2 bases; unmatched bases: 6. The CDR3 length is 15 residues. CDR3 sequence reads: CASSPQTGKNTEAFF. CDR3 bases: TGTGCCAGCTCACCGCAGACAGGGAAAAACACTGAAGCTTTCTTT.

This clonotype came up a few times. The rearrangement joins TRBV24-1 to TRBJ2-7, with 7 bases aligning to TRBD1. This CDR3 spans 15 amino acids. V gave up 9 bases and J gave up 0 bases; unmatched junction bases: 10. Germline CDR1 KGHDR, CDR2 SFDVKD. DNA of the CDR3: TGTGCCACCGAAATAACCAGGGGGATCTCCTACGAGCAGTACTTC. This gives the protein CATEITRGISYEQYF.

This clonotype appeared many times. The chain combines TRBV7-2 with TRBJ2-3; D uncertain. Germline loops: CDR1 SGHTA, CDR2 FQGNSA. With 5 bases removed from V and 4 bases from J, the gap between germline ends came to 10 bases. This CDR3 spans 13 amino acids. The CDR3 region has the DNA TGTGCCAGCAGCCCGGCGGCCCCAGATACGCAGTATTTT. Translating it yields CASSPAAPDTQYF.

In its sample, this clonotype was seen a few times. The chain combines TRBV9 with TRBJ2-5, with D possibly being TRBD2 (6 bases). The length of the CDR3 is 14 residues. V was cut by 0 bases and J by 5 bases, with 11 bases left in between. The germline CDR1 and CDR2 sequences are SGDLS and YYNGEE. In DNA form, the CDR3 reads TGTGCCAGCAGCGTAGCGTCGAGCGGGGAGACCCAGTACTTC. Its protein is CASSVASSGETQYF.

The chain carries TRBV7-9 and TRBJ2-4, with 9 bases matching TRBD1. The CDR3 is made up of 14 amino acids. Germline V gene lookup returns CDR1 SEHNR and CDR2 FQNEAQ (reference sequence). Trimming took 5 bases from V and 7 from J; bases not matched to a gene: 6. Written as DNA, the CDR3 is TGTGCCAGCAGCCCACAGGGGGCGCTGAACATTCAGTACTTC. Its translation is CASSPQGALNIQYF. Full variable domain (rest looked up from reference TRBV7-9 and TRBJ2-4): DTGVSQNPRHKITKRGQNVTFRCDPISEHNRLYWYRQTLGQGPEFLTYFQNEAQLEKSRLLSDRFSAERPKGSFSTLEIQRTEQGDSAMYLCASSPQGALNIQYFGAGTRLSVL.

The chain has TRBV4-2 and TRBJ2-3; 11 positions match TRBD2. Germline V gene data show CDR1 as LGHNA and CDR2 as YNFKEQ. The CDR3 totals 16 residues. V was pared by 2 bases and J by 8 bases, with 9 bases of the junction left unmatched. Here the CDR3 reads CASSQPGTSGLGTQYF. The CDR3 nucleotides are TGTGCCAGCAGCCAACCCGGGACTAGCGGTCTTGGTACGCAGTATTTT.

At least ten counts were recorded for this clonotype. CDR3 region: CSASPGGYEQYF. The CDR3 DNA follows: TGCAGTGCTAGCCCTGGGGGGTACGAGCAGTACTTC. This chain links TRBV20-1 with TRBJ2-7, with D perhaps matching TRBD2 (6 bases). Germline V gene sequence: CDR1 DFQATT, CDR2 SNEGSKA (reference sequence). The V end lost 3 bases, the J end lost 4 bases, and 10 bases lay between the germline ends. CDR3 length: 12 residues.